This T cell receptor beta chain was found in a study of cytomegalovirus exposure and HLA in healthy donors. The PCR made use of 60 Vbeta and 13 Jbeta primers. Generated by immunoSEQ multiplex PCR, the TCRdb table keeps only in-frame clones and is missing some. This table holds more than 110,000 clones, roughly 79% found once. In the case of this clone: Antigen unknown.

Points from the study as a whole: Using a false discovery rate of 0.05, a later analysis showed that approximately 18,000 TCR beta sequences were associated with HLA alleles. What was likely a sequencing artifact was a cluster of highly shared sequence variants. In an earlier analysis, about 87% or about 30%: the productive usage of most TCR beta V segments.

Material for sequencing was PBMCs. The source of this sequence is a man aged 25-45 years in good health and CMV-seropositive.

The chain's CDR3 is CASSPRDTAPGYTF. The CDR3 DNA follows: TGTGCCAGCAGCCCCCGTGACACGGCGCCTGGCTACACCTTC. The V gene is TRBV6-1, the J gene TRBJ1-2; D is unclear. The V gene's germline CDR1 is MNHNS and CDR2 SASEGT. The V and J ends lost 6 bases and 7 bases respectively, with 18 bases between them. The length of the CDR3 is 14 residues.